This section outlines one T cell receptor beta chain sequence together with its context. The sample is drawn from a study of cytotoxic CD8 clonotypes in ibrutinib-treated CLL. The CDR3 covers 17 residues. V was shortened by 5 bases and J by 4 bases, with 21 bases between the two germline ends. Germline V lookup: CDR1 MNHEY, CDR2 SMNVEV (reference sequence). Sequenced by immunoSEQ multiplex PCR; TCRdb stores in-frame clones only, minus some. The table includes about 140,000 clones, about 84% detected once. The V gene is TRBV27, the J gene TRBJ1-5; TRBD1 is a possible D gene (5 bases). The specimen comprised PBMCs, sampled after 36 months of ibrutinib treatment. The clonotype was recovered from a human donor with chronic lymphocytic leukemia. The CDR3 nucleotides read TGTGCCAGCAGTGGGGCGGGTGGGGCGATTCAGAATCAGCCCCAGCATTTT. This gives the protein CASSGAGGAIQNQPQHF.